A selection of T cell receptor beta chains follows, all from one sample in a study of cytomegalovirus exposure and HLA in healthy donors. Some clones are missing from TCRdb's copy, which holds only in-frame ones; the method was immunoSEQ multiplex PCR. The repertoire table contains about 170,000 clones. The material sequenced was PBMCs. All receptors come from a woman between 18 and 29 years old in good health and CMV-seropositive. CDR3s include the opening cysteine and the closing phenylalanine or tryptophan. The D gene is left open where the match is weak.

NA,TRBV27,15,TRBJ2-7,TGTGCCAGCAGTAGCGCTGAAAAGGGGCGGTACGAGCAGTACTTC,CASSSAEKGRYEQYF
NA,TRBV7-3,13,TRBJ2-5,TGTGCCAGCAGCTTAGGCGGTCAAGAGACCCAGTACTTC,CASSLGGQETQYF
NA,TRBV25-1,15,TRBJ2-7,TGTGCCAGCAGTGAAATAAAGCAGGCCCCCTACGAGCAGTACTTC,CASSEIKQAPYEQYF
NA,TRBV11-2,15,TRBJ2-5,TGTGCCAGCAGCTTTACGACTGCCCTTGGAGAGACCCAGTACTTC,CASSFTTALGETQYF
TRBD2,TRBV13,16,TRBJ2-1,TGTGCCAGCAGCTCTAGCGGGGGGGTAACATACAATGAGCAGTTCTTC,CASSSSGGVTYNEQFF
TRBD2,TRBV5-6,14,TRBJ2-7,TGTGCCAGCAGCTTGGCTTTAGCGGGAGCCGAGCAGTACTTC,CASSLALAGAEQYF
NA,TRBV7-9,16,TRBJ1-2,TGTGCCAGCAGCCTGAGGGGCGGGGGGCATAACTATGGCTACACCTTC,CASSLRGGGHNYGYTF
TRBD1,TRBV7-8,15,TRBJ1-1,TGTGCCAGCAGCATGACCTACAGGGGGAACACTGAAGCTTTCTTT,CASSMTYRGNTEAFF
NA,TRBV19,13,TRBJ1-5,TGTGCCAGTAGTTCCGGGGAACGACAGCCCCAGCATTTT,CASSSGERQPQHF
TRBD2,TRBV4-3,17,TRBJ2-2,TGCGCCAGCAGCCAAGGACTAGCGGGGTCGAACACCGGGGAGCTGTTTTTT,CASSQGLAGSNTGELFF
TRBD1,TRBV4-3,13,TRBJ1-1,TGCGCCAGCAGCCAAACACAGGGGGCTGAAGCTTTCTTT,CASSQTQGAEAFF
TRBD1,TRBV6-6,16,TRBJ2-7,TGTGCCAGCAGGTCCCAAACCCGGGACAGACCTTACGAGCAGTACTTC,CASRSQTRDRPYEQYF
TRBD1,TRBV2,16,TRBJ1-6,TGTGCCAGCAGTCCCTCCCGGGACAGGGGTAATTCACCCCTCCACTTT,CASSPSRDRGNSPLHF
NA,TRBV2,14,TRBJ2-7,TGTGCCAGCGGGGGGGGCGGAAAAACCTACGAGCAGTACTTC,CASGGGGKTYEQYF
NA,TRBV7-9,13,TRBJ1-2,TGTGCCAGCAGCCTGGGGGGGAACTATGGCTACACCTTC,CASSLGGNYGYTF
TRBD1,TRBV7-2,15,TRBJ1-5,TGTGCCAGCAGCTTCCGGACAGGGGGCAATCAGCCCCAGCATTTT,CASSFRTGGNQPQHF
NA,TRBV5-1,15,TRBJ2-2,TGCGCCAGCAGCTCCGGGAATTCGGGGACCGGGGAGCTGTTTTTT,CASSSGNSGTGELFF
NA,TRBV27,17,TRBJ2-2,TGTGCCAGCAGTTTATCCCGACAGGAGGTAAACACCGGGGAGCTGTTTTTT,CASSLSRQEVNTGELFF
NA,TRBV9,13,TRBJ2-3,TGTGCCAGCAGCCCTAGGGGGGGAGATACGCAGTATTTT,CASSPRGGDTQYF
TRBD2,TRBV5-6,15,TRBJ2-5,TGTGCCAGCAGCTCTAAGCGGGGGGAGCCCCAGACCCAGTACTTC,CASSSKRGEPQTQYF
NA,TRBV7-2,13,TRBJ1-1,TGTGCCAGCAGCTTGACAGGGAACACTGAAGCTTTCTTT,CASSLTGNTEAFF
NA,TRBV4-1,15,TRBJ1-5,TGCGCCAGCAGCCAAGATCCCGGGGAGTATCAGCCCCAGCATTTT,CASSQDPGEYQPQHF
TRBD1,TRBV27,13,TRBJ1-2,TGTGCCAGCAGTTTGGGACAGCACTATGGCTACACCTTC,CASSLGQHYGYTF
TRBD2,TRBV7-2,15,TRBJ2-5,TGTGCCAGCAGCGGGGGGGGGACTTCCGAAGAGACCCAGTACTTC,CASSGGGTSEETQYF
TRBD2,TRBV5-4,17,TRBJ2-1,TGTGCCAGCAGCACACGTCCTAGCGGGGTCTCCTACAATGAGCAGTTCTTC,CASSTRPSGVSYNEQFF
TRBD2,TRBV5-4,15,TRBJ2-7,TGTGCCAGCAGCCCTACTAGCGCCAGGACCTACGAGCAGTACTTC,CASSPTSARTYEQYF
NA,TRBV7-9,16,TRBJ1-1,TGTGCCAGCAGCCCTCGCTGGGGGGACTTTAACACTGAAGCTTTCTTT,CASSPRWGDFNTEAFF
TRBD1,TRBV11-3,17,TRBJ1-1,TGTGCCAGCAGTTCCCTGGACAGGGGGCTTTTGAACACTGAAGCTTTCTTT,CASSSLDRGLLNTEAFF
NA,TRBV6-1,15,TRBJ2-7,TGTGCCAGCAGTCCACCGGGACTGACCGACTACGAGCAGTACTTC,CASSPPGLTDYEQYF